What follows are 16 T cell receptor beta chains derived from one specimen sequenced in a study of OX40 agonist ivuxolimab in advanced cancers. Generated by immunoSEQ multiplex PCR, the TCRdb table keeps only in-frame clones and is missing some. The sample holds roughly 75,000 clones, roughly 84% seen once. Sequences were derived from CD4+ or CD8+ T cells sorted from blood, sampled in a trial of the OX40 agonist ivuxolimab. The receptor source for this set is an adult with an advanced solid tumor such as melanoma, head and neck, liver or kidney cancer.

This clone occurred once. This chain joins TRBV9 and TRBJ2-3; a possible D gene is TRBD1 (6 bases). The CDR3 consists of 16 residues. V dropped 4 bases and J dropped 0 bases, with 15 bases sitting between them. CDR1 is SGDLS and CDR2 is YYNGEE in the germline V gene. In nucleotides, the CDR3 is TGTGCCAGCAGCCCGGACAGCGGACGAAGCACAGATACGCAGTATTTT. Its protein is CASSPDSGRSTDTQYF.

The rearrangement joins TRBV11-3 to TRBJ1-1, with D hard to call. CDR3 size: 14 residues. Germline loops: CDR1 SGHNT, CDR2 YENEEA. Trimming pared 3 bases from V and 5 bases from J, leaving 13 bases between. This CDR3 is CASSFNSGRTEAFF. In nucleotides, the CDR3 is TGTGCCAGCAGCTTTAACAGTGGAAGGACTGAAGCTTTCTTT.

The chain has TRBV30 and TRBJ1-5, with D uncertain. With 0 bases removed from V and 7 bases from J, the gap between germline ends came to 10 bases. Germline V gives CDR1 GTSNPN, CDR2 SVGIG (reference sequence). This CDR3 spans 13 amino acids. CDR3 DNA sequence: TGTGCCTGGAGTGTCGAAAGCAGCCAGCCCCAGCATTTT. This codes for CAWSVESSQPQHF.

The chain couples TRBV5-6 to TRBJ1-1; D unresolved. Trimming removed 3 bases from V and 2 bases from J, with 8 bases in between. This CDR3 region has 13 residues. Germline V gene data show CDR1 as SGHDT and CDR2 as YYEEEE. CDR3 loop: CASSWAGNTEAFF. CDR3 nucleotide sequence: TGTGCCAGCAGCTGGGCAGGAAACACTGAAGCTTTCTTT.

The V gene is TRBV7-9, the J gene TRBJ1-2; the D is unclear. The CDR3 is 14 amino acids. Germline-derived CDR1 and CDR2 are SEHNR and FQNEAQ (reference sequence). V dropped 5 bases and J dropped 1 base, with 11 bases sitting between them. The CDR3 coding sequence is TGTGCCAGCAGCCCGGACGGAAATAACTATGGCTACACCTTC. Residues: CASSPDGNNYGYTF.

This chain joins TRBV7-6 and TRBJ2-2; no reliable D call. Germline CDR1 reads SGHVS; CDR2 reads FNYEAQ. The CDR3 totals 14 residues. Trimming left V 2 bases short and J 4 bases short, with 8 bases between. The CDR3 DNA reads TGTGCCAGCAGCTTATCGGTCGTCACCGGGGAGCTGTTTTTT. Protein product: CASSLSVVTGELFF.

V and J are TRBV4-2 and TRBJ2-3; weak D call: TRBD2 (5 bases). The CDR3 spans 13 residues. The germline V gene encodes CDR1 LGHNA and CDR2 YNFKEQ. V shed 4 bases and J shed 5 bases, with 10 bases lying between them. In DNA form, the CDR3 reads TGTGCCAGCAGCCTTCGACTAATAGATACGCAGTATTTT. Its translation is CASSLRLIDTQYF.

The chain links TRBV30 to TRBJ1-3; tentatively, D is TRBD1 (5 bases). With 0 bases removed from V and 9 bases from J, the gap between germline ends came to 12 bases. This CDR3 contains 13 residues. CDR1 and CDR2 (germline): GTSNPN, SVGIG (reference sequence). CDR3 DNA: TGTGCCTGGAGTGTAGACCAGGGAGCCACCATATATTTT. The encoded protein is CAWSVDQGATIYF.

The chain carries TRBV18 and TRBJ2-1; D is possibly TRBD2 (5 bases). Germline assignment: CDR1 KGHSH and CDR2 LQKENI. V shed 3 bases and J shed 4 bases, with 10 bases lying between them. This CDR3 is 14 amino acids long. As DNA, the CDR3 is TGTGCCAGCTCACCCGACTATCTTTACAATGAGCAGTTCTTC. This sequence encodes CASSPDYLYNEQFF. Full variable domain (rest looked up from reference TRBV18 and TRBJ2-1): NAGVMQNPRHLVRRRGQEARLRCSPMKGHSHVYWYRQLPEEGLKFMVYLQKENIIDESGMPKERFSAEFPKEGPSILRIQQVVRGDSAAYFCASSPDYLYNEQFFGPGTRLTVL.

This chain joins TRBV30 and TRBJ1-5; D perhaps matches TRBD1 (6 bases). The germline V and J ends were trimmed by 2 bases and 10 bases, with 12 bases remaining between them. Germline CDR1 reads GTSNPN; CDR2 reads SVGIG (reference sequence). The CDR3 sequence is 12 residues long. As DNA, the CDR3 is TGTGCCTGGAGTCTTACAGGGACACCCCAGCATTTT. As protein: CAWSLTGTPQHF.

The rearrangement links TRBV30 to TRBJ1-2, with D unresolved. Between the trimmed V and J ends, which lost 1 base and 2 bases, there was a span of 2 bases. The CDR3 loop spans 11 amino acids. Germline V gene sequence: CDR1 GTSNPN, CDR2 SVGIG (reference sequence). The CDR3 DNA reads as TGTGCCTGGAGTGGGAACTATGGCTACACCTTC. It translates to CAWSGNYGYTF.

This clone has only one observation. This chain joins TRBV30 and TRBJ2-1; 11 nucleotides line up with TRBD2. CDR1 GTSNPN and CDR2 SVGIG come from the germline V gene (reference sequence). The CDR3 sequence is 14 residues long. V was clipped by 5 bases and J by 7 bases; unmatched bases: 7. The CDR3 protein is CAWGLAGGINEQFF. The CDR3 DNA reads TGTGCCTGGGGTCTAGCGGGGGGAATTAATGAGCAGTTCTTC.

The chain employs TRBV10-1 and TRBJ2-2; 14 positions match TRBD2. J gave up 4 bases and V 3 bases, and 4 bases lay outside the gene matches. Germline V gene sequence: CDR1 WNHNN, CDR2 SYGVQD (reference sequence). The length of the CDR3 is 17 residues. CDR3 sequence reads: CASSEGTSGGFTGELFF. DNA of the CDR3: TGCGCCAGCAGTGAAGGGACTAGCGGGGGATTCACCGGGGAGCTGTTTTTT.

This chain links TRBV5-1 with TRBJ1-1, with D possibly matching TRBD1 (5 bases). V gave up 7 bases and J gave up 0 bases, with 10 bases separating them. The CDR3 spans 13 residues. Looked up from germline, CDR1 is SGHRS and CDR2 is YFSETQ. CDR3 coding DNA: TGCGCCAGCCGGGGACGGTTGAACACTGAAGCTTTCTTT. It is translated as CASRGRLNTEAFF.

The V gene is TRBV19, the J gene TRBJ2-1; D is possibly TRBD2 (5 bases). CDR3 length: 16 amino acids. The V gene lost 5 bases and the J gene lost 2 bases, with 16 bases spanning the gap. Germline CDR1 reads LNHDA; CDR2 reads SQIVND (reference sequence). In DNA form, the CDR3 reads TGTGCCAGTAGTCACCTCCGGACTTACACCTACAATGAGCAGTTCTTC. It yields the protein CASSHLRTYTYNEQFF.

This clone was detected once. The chain uses TRBV9 and TRBJ2-7; D ambiguous. V lost 0 bases, J lost 2 bases, and 15 bases lay in between. Germline V CDR1 and CDR2: SGDLS, YYNGEE. The CDR3 spans 16 residues. Here the CDR3 reads CASSVGPRPETYEQYF. The CDR3 DNA sequence: TGTGCCAGCAGCGTAGGCCCCCGGCCAGAAACCTACGAGCAGTACTTC.